A selection of T cell receptor beta chains follows, all from one sample in a study of cytomegalovirus exposure and HLA in healthy donors. Libraries were prepared by immunoSEQ multiplex PCR; TCRdb keeps only in-frame clonotypes and omits some of them. The sample lists under 200,000 clones; around 82% were seen once. The sequenced material came from PBMCs. The receptors come from a man in his sixties in good health and CMV-seronegative. The CDR3 runs from the conserved cysteine through the conserved F or W. Each record gives: D gene, J gene, clone size, V gene, CDR3 protein, CDR3 DNA. A D gene is named only where the DNA matches it firmly. Expanded clones get a size class; other rows say once, few or many, or leave the size out.

NA	TRBJ2-1	NA	TRBV29-1	CSAEEFYNEQFF	TGCAGCGCCGAGGAGTTTTACAATGAGCAGTTCTTC
NA	TRBJ2-1	NA	TRBV13	CASSPIQTSSYNEQFF	TGTGCCAGCAGCCCTATACAGACTAGCTCCTACAATGAGCAGTTCTTC
TRBD1	TRBJ1-3	NA	TRBV28	CASRTGQGSGNTIYF	TGTGCCAGCAGGACAGGACAGGGCTCTGGAAACACCATATATTTT
NA	TRBJ1-1	NA	TRBV30	CAWSVARNIEAFF	TGTGCCTGGAGTGTAGCGCGGAACATTGAAGCTTTCTTT
TRBD1	TRBJ2-5	NA	TRBV19	CASSILGAGGRETQYF	TGTGCCAGTAGTATTTTGGGGGCAGGGGGCAGGGAGACCCAGTACTTC
NA	TRBJ2-1	NA	TRBV29-1	CSVPDWSNEQFF	TGCAGCGTTCCGGACTGGAGCAATGAGCAGTTCTTC
NA	TRBJ1-2	NA	TRBV16	CASSPYVGPSYGYTF	TGTGCCAGCAGCCCATACGTTGGCCCTTCGTATGGCTACACCTTC
NA	TRBJ1-2	NA	TRBV9	CASSVTISGLGYTF	TGTGCCAGCAGCGTTACTATATCGGGATTAGGCTACACCTTC
NA	TRBJ1-6	once	TRBV7-9	CASSLGAQPDSPLHF	TGTGCCAGCAGCTTAGGGGCACAGCCAGATTCACCCCTCCACTTT
NA	TRBJ2-5	few	TRBV18	CASSPILDSKETQYF	TGTGCCAGCTCACCAATCCTGGACAGTAAAGAGACCCAGTACTTC
NA	TRBJ1-2	NA	TRBV29-1	CSVDPGQRQGYTF	TGCAGCGTTGACCCCGGACAGCGGCAAGGCTACACCTTC
TRBD2	TRBJ2-5	NA	TRBV19	CASSIVFSTRGGGQETQYF	TGTGCCAGTAGTATAGTATTCTCGACTAGGGGCGGGGGTCAAGAGACCCAGTACTTC
TRBD1	TRBJ1-4	NA	TRBV28	CASRPGGTNEKLFF	TGTGCCAGCAGGCCAGGGGGAACTAATGAAAAACTGTTTTTT
NA	TRBJ2-1	NA	TRBV7-9	CASSGGGHEQFF	TGTGCCAGCAGCGGGGGGGGGCATGAGCAGTTCTTC
TRBD2	TRBJ2-3	NA	TRBV7-6	CASSLAAGGGTDTQYF	TGTGCCAGCAGCTTAGCAGCGGGAGGAGGCACAGATACGCAGTATTTT
TRBD1	TRBJ1-2	once	TRBV5-6	CASSFRTGALYGYTF	TGTGCCAGCAGCTTCCGGACAGGAGCCCTCTATGGCTACACCTTC
TRBD1	TRBJ2-7	NA	TRBV5-4	CASSQARGPYEQYF	TGTGCCAGCAGCCAGGCGAGGGGGCCCTACGAGCAGTACTTC
NA	TRBJ2-5	NA	TRBV7-9	CASSLARGRLETQYF	TGTGCCAGCAGCTTAGCGCGGGGAAGGTTAGAGACCCAGTACTTC
NA	TRBJ2-7	NA	TRBV12-5	CASGFRYEQYF	TGTGCTAGTGGTTTCCGCTACGAGCAGTACTTC
TRBD1	TRBJ1-1	NA	TRBV5-6	CASSLWDRGAFF	TGTGCCAGCAGCTTATGGGACAGGGGGGCTTTCTTT
NA	TRBJ1-2	NA	TRBV5-1	CASSLQNYGYTF	TGCGCCAGCAGCTTGCAAAACTATGGCTACACCTTC
NA	TRBJ2-5	NA	TRBV7-2	CASSLAPGKETQYF	TGTGCCAGCAGCTTAGCTCCAGGGAAAGAGACCCAGTACTTC
NA	TRBJ2-2	NA	TRBV28	CASRHPGSSTGELFF	TGTGCCAGCCGACACCCAGGGTCCAGCACCGGGGAGCTGTTTTTT
TRBD1	TRBJ1-1	NA	TRBV9	CASSVSTGQGGTEAFF	TGTGCCAGCAGCGTCTCAACGGGACAGGGCGGGACTGAAGCTTTCTTT
TRBD2	TRBJ2-2	NA	TRBV6-1	CASSAGTSAGELFF	TGTGCCAGCAGTGCCGGGACTAGTGCCGGGGAGCTGTTTTTT
NA	TRBJ2-1	NA	TRBV7-6	CASSPVGVSYNEQFF	TGTGCCAGCAGCCCGGTGGGCGTCTCCTACAATGAGCAGTTCTTC
NA	TRBJ1-3	NA	TRBV18	CASSDTFLQTSGNTIYF	TGTGCCAGCTCCGATACTTTCCTACAGACCTCTGGAAACACCATATATTTT
TRBD2	TRBJ2-7	NA	TRBV18	CASSPLAGEIYEQYF	TGTGCCAGCTCACCCCTGGCGGGAGAAATCTACGAGCAGTACTTC
NA	TRBJ2-3	NA	TRBV7-2	CASSLDPNRGGSTDTQYF	TGTGCCAGCAGCTTAGATCCCAACAGGGGAGGTAGTACAGATACGCAGTATTTT
NA	TRBJ2-2	NA	TRBV5-1	CASSLGGENTGELFF	TGCGCCAGCAGCTTGGGGGGGGAGAACACCGGGGAGCTGTTTTTT